This T cell receptor beta chain was recorded in a study of T-cell reconstitution after alpha-beta-depleted transplantation in children. Unique molecular identifiers were incorporated into the prepared TCRbeta library. TCRdb used MiXCR to reprocess the PCR reads, holding one entry per CDR3 protein. The repertoire holds approximately 400,000 distinct CDR3 sequences, with 15% to 20% as singletons. The material sequenced was PBMCs, mostly from graft donor cells, taken 360 days after TCRalphabeta/CD19-depleted stem cell transplant. This clonotype was obtained from a boy in the first two years of life who had a stem cell transplant for Wiskott-Aldrich syndrome, so the T cells may come from the graft donor.

CDR3 region: CASSLGPGRLNTEAFF. The CDR3 DNA reads TGCGCCAGCAGCTTGGGTCCCGGACGGTTGAACACTGAAGCTTTCTTT. The rearrangement uses TRBV5-1 and TRBJ1-1; no clear D. V was pared by 0 bases and J by 0 bases, with 12 bases between. The germline V gene encodes CDR1 SGHRS and CDR2 YFSETQ. The CDR3 extends over 16 amino acids.